Sequencing of this T cell receptor (beta chain) was carried out in a study of shared clonotypes between healthy human individuals. As for the study in general: CD4 naive cells filled three plates per donor, CD4 memory three, CD8 naive two and CD8 memory one.

This table comes from immunoSEQ multiplex PCR, and its TCRdb copy is limited to in-frame clones, with some not included. The sample lists around 1,100,000 clones; 60% to 80% were seen once. The CDR3 totals 14 residues. Germline lookup yields CDR1 KGHSH and CDR2 LQKENI. Deletions cut 2 bases from V and 9 bases from J, with 14 bases between. Material: memory CD4+ T cells from PBMCs. Subset here: CD45RA-negative fraction. The V call is TRBV18, the J call TRBJ1-5; D possibly corresponds to TRBD1 (5 bases). This TCR was sampled from a young man in good health. Some clones in this sample may be carry-over from other donors' samples. CDR3 region: CASSPGTDSWPQHF. DNA for the CDR3: TGTGCCAGCTCACCAGGGACGGACTCCTGGCCCCAGCATTTT.